This passage covers 30 T cell receptor beta chains from one sample sequenced in a study of T cell responses to AZD1222 COVID-19 vaccine (dated by TCRdb to the early 2020s). The library was obtained by the immunoSEQ multiplex PCR assay. TCRdb stores this immuneACCESS table with in-frame sequences only. Part of the clones is absent; in the studies checked, under half of the shortfall reflects unresolved V genes, and no reason is known for the rest. The sample table shows about 70,000 clones, and roughly 84% are seen once. The biggest ten clones account for roughly 9.8% of the sample. The meaning of the sample's time point label: baseline before first vaccination. The source material was peripheral blood, sampled on day 0 of AZD1222 vaccination. These receptors were taken from an adult in good health.

This rearrangement joins TRBV5-1 to TRBJ1-6; D gene ambiguous. Between the trimmed V and J ends, which lost 3 bases and 8 bases, there was a span of 9 bases. From germline, CDR1 is SGHRS and CDR2 YFSETQ. The CDR3 spans 13 residues. CDR3 loop: CASSSSLDSPLHF. In DNA, the CDR3 is TGCGCCAGCAGCTCCAGTCTGGATTCACCCCTCCACTTT.

V is TRBV7-9 and J is TRBJ1-2, with TRBD1 identical over 12 bases. Germline CDR1 reads SEHNR; CDR2 reads FQNEAQ (reference sequence). J gave up 6 bases and V 5 bases, and 7 bases lay outside the gene matches. This CDR3 has 15 residues. Here the CDR3 DNA reads TGTGCCAGCAGCCCGCGGGACAGGGGGCAGGATGGCTACACCTTC. Translation gives CASSPRDRGQDGYTF. The variable domain in full, completed from reference TRBV7-9 and TRBJ1-2, reads DTGVSQNPRHKITKRGQNVTFRCDPISEHNRLYWYRQTLGQGPEFLTYFQNEAQLEKSRLLSDRFSAERPKGSFSTLEIQRTEQGDSAMYLCASSPRDRGQDGYTFGSGTRLTVV.

A few counts support this clone. V usage is TRBV5-1 and J usage is TRBJ2-5; D unclear. The V and J ends lost 0 bases and 0 bases respectively, with 6 bases between them. Germline lookup yields CDR1 SGHRS and CDR2 YFSETQ. This CDR3 is 14 amino acids long. CDR3 sequence: CASSLATHQETQYF. The CDR3 DNA sequence: TGCGCCAGCAGCTTGGCGACCCACCAAGAGACCCAGTACTTC.

This clone was observed a single time. V is TRBV2 and J is TRBJ1-2, with TRBD1 matching 7 bases. Germline V CDR1 and CDR2: SNHLY, FYNNEI. V trimming: 6 bases; J trimming: 1 base; junction bases outside the gene matches: 2. The CDR3 extends over 13 amino acids. CDR3 residues: CASSGQDNYGYTF. The CDR3 bases are TGTGCCAGCAGCGGACAGGATAACTATGGCTACACCTTC.

The V call is TRBV5-4, the J call TRBJ2-1; D perhaps matches TRBD1 (5 bases). This CDR3 has 16 residues. Germline V gene data show CDR1 as SGHNT and CDR2 as YYREEE (reference sequence). Trimming left V 4 bases short and J 0 bases short, with 14 bases between. The CDR3 nucleotides read TGTGCCAGCAGCCTTGACAGTCGGAGCTCCTACAATGAGCAGTTCTTC. Residues: CASSLDSRSSYNEQFF.

The genes are TRBV6-5 and TRBJ1-6; tentatively, D is TRBD1 (6 bases). Trimming removed 2 bases at V and 3 bases at J, with 8 bases between. The CDR3 extends over 15 amino acids. Germline V gene data show CDR1 as MNHEY and CDR2 as SVGAGI. This CDR3 is CASSYPTGYNSPLHF. The CDR3 DNA is TGTGCCAGCAGTTACCCGACAGGCTATAATTCACCCCTCCACTTT.

The chain is built from TRBV6-5 and TRBJ1-4; 9 bases map to TRBD1. The CDR3 runs to 14 residues. V lost 6 bases and J lost 8; bases outside the gene matches: 7. Germline CDR1 is MNHEY and CDR2 is SVGAGI. DNA of the CDR3: TGTGCCAGCAGCTCTACAGGGGGCCAGGAAAAACTGTTTTTT. Translated: CASSSTGGQEKLFF.

This chain connects TRBV7-9 to TRBJ1-2; no firm D call. The CDR3 is made up of 15 amino acids. V was clipped by 7 bases and J by 1 base, with 16 bases between them. From germline, CDR1 is SEHNR and CDR2 FQNEAQ (reference sequence). CDR3 in amino acids: CASTSSGLNNYGYTF. The CDR3 DNA reads TGTGCCAGCACTTCGTCCGGATTAAATAACTATGGCTACACCTTC.

The chain is built from TRBV18 and TRBJ1-1; 7 nucleotides align to TRBD1. The CDR3 is 14 amino acids. Looked up from germline, CDR1 is KGHSH and CDR2 is LQKENI. V lost 3 bases, J lost 5 bases, and 6 bases stayed unmatched. This CDR3 is CASSPDRKSTEAFF. The CDR3 coding sequence is TGTGCCAGCTCACCGGACAGGAAGAGTACTGAAGCTTTCTTT.

The rearrangement uses TRBV7-3 and TRBJ2-7, with D possibly TRBD1 on 5 matching bases. The ends were cut back, 3 bases at V and 3 bases at J, with 9 bases in the middle. In germline, CDR1 is SGHTA, CDR2 FQGTGA. This CDR3 region has 13 residues. In nucleotides, the CDR3 is TGTGCCAGCAGCTTCCAGGGTGGCTACGAGCAGTACTTC. This translates into CASSFQGGYEQYF.

J is TRBJ2-2 and V is TRBV28; D is ambiguous. From germline, CDR1 is MDHEN and CDR2 SYDVKM. With 9 bases removed from V and 6 bases from J, the gap between germline ends came to 11 bases. CDR3 length equals 12 residues. CDR3 loop: CASSQPAGELFF. CDR3 in DNA: TGTGCCAGTTCGCAACCAGCCGGGGAGCTGTTTTTT.

About this clone: Other nucleotide sequences in the sample specify the same CDR3. The chain employs TRBV5-1 and TRBJ1-1; 7 bases fit TRBD1. With V trimmed by 0 bases and J by 3 bases, 5 bases remained unmatched. In germline, CDR1 is SGHRS, CDR2 YFSETQ. This CDR3 is 15 amino acids long. CDR3 sequence reads: CASSLEAGGDTEAFF. In nucleotides, the CDR3 is TGCGCCAGCAGCTTGGAGGCAGGGGGAGACACTGAAGCTTTCTTT.

This clone was counted once. The chain links TRBV6-2 or TRBV6-3 to TRBJ1-2, with D unresolved. The CDR3 sequence is 13 residues long. The germline CDR1 and CDR2 sequences are MNHEY and SVGEGT. Trimming removed 5 bases from V and 7 bases from J, with 14 bases in between. CDR3 DNA sequence: TGTGCCAGCAGTCCAACCGTTTGGGGTGGCTACACCTTC. This gives the protein CASSPTVWGGYTF.

This clone was seen a few times. The gene calls are TRBV29-1 and TRBJ2-5; no firm D call. The length of the CDR3 is 13 residues. Trimming took off 3 bases at V and 5 bases at J, with 13 bases between the two ends. The germline V gene encodes CDR1 SQVTM and CDR2 ANQGSEA. The CDR3 DNA sequence: TGCAGCGTTGACCCCTTGACTGGGGAGACCCAGTACTTC. This sequence encodes CSVDPLTGETQYF.

The genes are TRBV5-1 and TRBJ2-1; TRBD1 might be the D (5 bases). Germline V gene data show CDR1 as SGHRS and CDR2 as YFSETQ. Trimming took 3 bases from V and 0 from J, leaving 16 bases between them. The CDR3 sequence is 17 residues long. The CDR3: CASSSRGIEPSYNEQFF. In nucleotides, the CDR3 is TGCGCCAGCAGCTCTAGGGGAATAGAGCCCTCCTACAATGAGCAGTTCTTC.

The chain links TRBV5-8 to TRBJ2-5, with 7 bases fitting TRBD2. The germline V gene has CDR1 SGHTS and CDR2 YDEGEE. The V segment lost 4 bases and the J segment 1 base; nucleotides outside the gene matches: 13. CDR3 length: 17 amino acids. In nucleotides, the CDR3 is TGTGCCAGCAGCCCAGGGAAACGCGGGGGTTTCCAAGAGACCCAGTACTTC. This gives the protein CASSPGKRGGFQETQYF.

The sample holds a few counts of this clone. V is TRBV2 and J is TRBJ2-4; D is unresolved. Germline assignment: CDR1 SNHLY and CDR2 FYNNEI. V was trimmed by 2 bases and J by 3 bases, leaving 5 bases between them. This CDR3 comprises 13 residues. Here the CDR3 DNA reads TGTGCCAGCAGTGAACCGTTCAAAAACATTCAGTACTTC. Translating gives CASSEPFKNIQYF.

This clone was seen only once. The chain employs TRBV10-3 and TRBJ2-7; TRBD1 might be the D (5 bases). CDR3 length: 13 residues. V lost 7 bases and J lost 2, with 12 bases in between. Germline CDR1 reads ENHRY; CDR2 reads SYGVKD. CDR3 sequence reads: CAITSDIAYEQYF. CDR3 coding DNA: TGTGCCATCACCTCGGACATAGCCTACGAGCAGTACTTC.

The chain carries TRBV7-2 and TRBJ2-1; 12 bases match TRBD2. This CDR3 spans 15 amino acids. Per the germline V gene, CDR1 is SGHTA and CDR2 is FQGNSA. V lost 5 bases, J lost 5 bases, and 4 bases stayed unmatched. The CDR3 nucleotides are TGTGCCAGCAGCACCCTAGCGGGGGGGCACAATGAGCAGTTCTTC. As protein: CASSTLAGGHNEQFF.

The V and J genes are TRBV6-5 and TRBJ2-1; 10 nucleotides agree with TRBD1. The CDR3 extends over 15 amino acids. V dropped 6 bases and J dropped 2; count of bases not matched to a gene: 4. Germline V gene sequence: CDR1 MNHEY, CDR2 SVGAGI. Here the CDR3 reads CASRPGQGPYNEQFF. CDR3 sequence (DNA): TGTGCCAGCAGGCCGGGACAGGGGCCCTACAATGAGCAGTTCTTC.

This chain links TRBV28 with TRBJ1-2, with 8 bases matching TRBD1. Trimming at V came to 5 bases and at J to 0 bases, leaving 8 bases not matched to a gene. Germline V lookup: CDR1 MDHEN, CDR2 SYDVKM. The CDR3 runs 16 residues. For the CDR3, the DNA is TGTGCCAGCAGTAATTACGACAGGGGAGCTAACTATGGCTACACCTTC. Its protein is CASSNYDRGANYGYTF.

The J gene is TRBJ2-7, the V gene TRBV6-5; 9 nucleotides match TRBD2. The CDR3 covers 16 residues. Germline-derived CDR1 and CDR2 are MNHEY and SVGAGI. The V and J ends lost 0 bases and 0 bases, in that order; junction bases with no gene match: 3. The DNA for the CDR3 is TGTGCCAGCAGTTACTCGAGCGGGGGGAGCTCCTACGAGCAGTACTTC. It encodes CASSYSSGGSSYEQYF.

This clone was counted only a few times. The chain recombines TRBV6-5 with TRBJ1-2, with TRBD1 identical over 7 bases. Trimming removed 7 bases from V and 2 bases from J; junction bases left unmatched: 7. In germline, CDR1 is MNHEY, CDR2 SVGAGI. The CDR3 has 14 amino acids. The CDR3 DNA reads TGTGCCAGCATGAAGGGGGCTGGAAACTATGGCTACACCTTC. It codes for CASMKGAGNYGYTF.

The J gene is TRBJ2-4, the V gene TRBV28; 10 nucleotides align to TRBD1. Per the germline V gene, CDR1 is MDHEN and CDR2 is SYDVKM. With V trimmed by 5 bases and J by 7 bases, 5 bases remained unmatched. The CDR3 extends over 14 amino acids. CDR3: CASSPPGQGNIQYF. CDR3 bases: TGTGCCAGCAGTCCGCCGGGACAGGGGAACATTCAGTACTTC.

This sequence joins TRBV6-1 and TRBJ2-3; 11 bases agree with TRBD2. The CDR3 is 17 amino acids. Trimming at V came to 4 bases and at J to 2 bases, leaving 8 bases not matched to a gene. The germline V gene has CDR1 MNHNS and CDR2 SASEGT. CDR3 sequence: CASSGVAGGRLTDTQYF. In DNA, the CDR3 is TGTGCCAGCAGTGGAGTAGCGGGGGGGCGCCTCACAGATACGCAGTATTTT.

The rearrangement links TRBV10-2 to TRBJ1-3; D ambiguous. V shed 6 bases and J shed 4 bases, with 13 bases lying between them. This CDR3 comprises 14 residues. In germline, CDR1 is WSHSY, CDR2 SAAADI. The CDR3 spells CASRSTDGGNTIYF. For the CDR3, the DNA is TGCGCCAGCAGATCGACGGACGGAGGAAACACCATATATTTT.

The chain couples TRBV5-1 to TRBJ2-6, with D possibly being TRBD2 (5 bases). Germline CDR1 and CDR2: SGHRS and YFSETQ. The CDR3 covers 16 residues. Trimming removed 4 bases from V and 4 bases from J, with 15 bases in between. The CDR3 reads CASSPYGGPGANVLTF. The CDR3 DNA reads TGCGCCAGCAGCCCCTACGGCGGGCCGGGGGCCAACGTCCTGACTTTC.

This rearrangement joins TRBV2 to TRBJ1-1; D might be TRBD1 (5 bases). Trimming left V 6 bases short and J 5 bases short, with 13 bases between. The CDR3 is 13 amino acids. CDR1 and CDR2 (germline): SNHLY, FYNNEI. The CDR3 coding sequence is TGTGCCAGCAGCTACTCCCAGGGAACTGAAGCTTTCTTT. It codes for CASSYSQGTEAFF.

The V call is TRBV2, the J call TRBJ2-5; D gene ambiguous. This CDR3 is built from 12 residues. V was trimmed by 4 bases and J by 4 bases, leaving 7 bases between them. Germline loops: CDR1 SNHLY, CDR2 FYNNEI. The chain's CDR3 is CASSVGGETQYF. CDR3 in DNA: TGTGCCAGCAGTGTAGGCGGAGAGACCCAGTACTTC.

The chain combines TRBV3-1 (or the pseudogene TRBV3-2) with TRBJ1-5; D is undetermined. The CDR3 contains 13 residues. The V gene's germline CDR1 is LGHDT and CDR2 YNNKEL (reference sequence). V lost 4 bases, J lost 4 bases, and 8 bases lay in between. In nucleotides, the CDR3 is TGTGCCAGCAGCCCCGATCTAAATCAGCCCCAGCATTTT. This encodes CASSPDLNQPQHF.